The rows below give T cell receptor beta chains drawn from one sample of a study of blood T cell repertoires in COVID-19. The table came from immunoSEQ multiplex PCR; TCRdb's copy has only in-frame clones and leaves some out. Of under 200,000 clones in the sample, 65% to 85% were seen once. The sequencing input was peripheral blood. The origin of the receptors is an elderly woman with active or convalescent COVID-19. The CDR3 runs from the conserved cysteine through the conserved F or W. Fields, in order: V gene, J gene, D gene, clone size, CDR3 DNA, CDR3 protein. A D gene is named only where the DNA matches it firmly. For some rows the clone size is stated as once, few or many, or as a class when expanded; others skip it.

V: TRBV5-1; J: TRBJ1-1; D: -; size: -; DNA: TGCGCCAGCAGCTCCGGGACATTGAACACTGAAGCTTTCTTT; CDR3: CASSSGTLNTEAFF
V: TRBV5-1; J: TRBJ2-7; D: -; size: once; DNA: TGCGCCAGCGGGGAGCAGTCCTCCTACGAGCAGTACTTC; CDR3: CASGEQSSYEQYF
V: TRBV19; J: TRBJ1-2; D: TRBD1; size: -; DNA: TGTGCCAGTAGTATAGGTACAGGGGCCAATCTATACTATGGCTACACCTTC; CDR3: CASSIGTGANLYYGYTF
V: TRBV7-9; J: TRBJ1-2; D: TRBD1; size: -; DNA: TGTGCCAGCAGCATAGCCACAGGGGGCTTCATCTACTATGGCTACACCTTC; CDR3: CASSIATGGFIYYGYTF
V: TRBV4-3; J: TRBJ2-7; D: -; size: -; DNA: TGCGCCAGCAGCCCCCTCAGGCCCGAGCAGTACTTC; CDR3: CASSPLRPEQYF
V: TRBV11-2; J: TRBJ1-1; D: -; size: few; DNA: TGTGCCAGCACCCGGGGGGCGAACACTGAAGCTTTCTTT; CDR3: CASTRGANTEAFF
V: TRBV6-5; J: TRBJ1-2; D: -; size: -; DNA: TGTGCCAGCAGTTACGGCGGAGCAGGGGCCTATGGCTACACCTTC; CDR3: CASSYGGAGAYGYTF
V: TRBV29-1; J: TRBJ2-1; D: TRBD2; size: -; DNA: TGCAGCGCCGGGACTAGCAATGAGCAGTTCTTC; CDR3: CSAGTSNEQFF
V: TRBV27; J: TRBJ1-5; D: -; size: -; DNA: TGTGCCAGCAGCCGAGGTAGCAATCAGCCCCAGCATTTT; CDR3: CASSRGSNQPQHF
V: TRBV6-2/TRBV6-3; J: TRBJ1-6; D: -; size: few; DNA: TGTGCCAGCAGCCGGGACACCTTCTCCTATAATTCACCCCTCCACTTT; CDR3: CASSRDTFSYNSPLHF
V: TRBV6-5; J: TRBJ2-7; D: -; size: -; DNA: TGTGCCAGCAGTTACTCGGAGACGGGAATATCCTACGAGCAGTACTTC; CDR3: CASSYSETGISYEQYF
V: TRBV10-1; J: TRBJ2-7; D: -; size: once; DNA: TGCGCCAGCCGCAGTAGGACAGACTACGAGCAGTACTTC; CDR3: CASRSRTDYEQYF
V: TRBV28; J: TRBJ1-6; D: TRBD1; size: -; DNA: TGTGCCAGCAGTTTCCCACAATCTGGACAGGGTAATTCACCCCTCCACTTT; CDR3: CASSFPQSGQGNSPLHF
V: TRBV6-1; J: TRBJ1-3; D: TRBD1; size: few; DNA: TGTGCCAGCAGTGAATCAGGGGGCGGTGGAAACACCATATATTTT; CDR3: CASSESGGGGNTIYF
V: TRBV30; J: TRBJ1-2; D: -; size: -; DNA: TGTGCCTGGAGTAGGGGAAGAGACTATGGCTACACCTTC; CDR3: CAWSRGRDYGYTF
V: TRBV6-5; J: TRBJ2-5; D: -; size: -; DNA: TGTGCCAGCAGTTACGTCGGGGGACAGCTCCAAGAGACCCAGTACTTC; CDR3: CASSYVGGQLQETQYF
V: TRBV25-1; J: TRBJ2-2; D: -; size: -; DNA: TGTGCCAGCAGTAGCCCCCGTGGGAGTTCATCCGGGGAGCTGTTTTTT; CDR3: CASSSPRGSSSGELFF
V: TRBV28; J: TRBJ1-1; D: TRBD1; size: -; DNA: TGTGCCAGCAGCCCCGCCGGTCTCCGGGACAGGGGCACTGAAGCTTTCTTT; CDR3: CASSPAGLRDRGTEAFF
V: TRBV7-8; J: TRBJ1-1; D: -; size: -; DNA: TGTGCCAGCAGCTCGACCTCAGGGCGGAACACTGAAGCTTTCTTT; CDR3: CASSSTSGRNTEAFF
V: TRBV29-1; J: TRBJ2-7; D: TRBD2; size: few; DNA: TGCAGCGTTGCACAAGGGCTAGCGGGGGACCTACGTTACGAGCAGTACTTC; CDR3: CSVAQGLAGDLRYEQYF
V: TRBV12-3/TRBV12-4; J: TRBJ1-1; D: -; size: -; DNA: TGTGCCAGCAGTTTCAGGAACACTGAAGCTTTCTTT; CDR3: CASSFRNTEAFF
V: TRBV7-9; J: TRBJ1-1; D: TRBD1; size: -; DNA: TGTGCCAGCAGTCCCGGGACAGGGAGTGCTGAAGCTTTCTTT; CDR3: CASSPGTGSAEAFF
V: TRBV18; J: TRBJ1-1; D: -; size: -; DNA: TGTGCCAGCTCACCACCGGACAGTGCTGCTTTCTTT; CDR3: CASSPPDSAAFF
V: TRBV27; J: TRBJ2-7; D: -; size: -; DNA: TGTGCCAGCAGTTTATCCACAGGTATGGAGCAGTACTTC; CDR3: CASSLSTGMEQYF
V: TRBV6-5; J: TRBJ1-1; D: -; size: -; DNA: TGTGCCAGCAGGGGAGGCCTGGGCACTGAAGCTTTCTTT; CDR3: CASRGGLGTEAFF
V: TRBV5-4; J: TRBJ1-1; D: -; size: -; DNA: TGTGCCAGCAGCTTGGAACAGGCGAACACTGAAGCTTTCTTT; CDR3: CASSLEQANTEAFF
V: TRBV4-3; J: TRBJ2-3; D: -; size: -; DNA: TGCGCCAGCAGCCCAGAGGGGGGAAGAACGCAGTATTTT; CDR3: CASSPEGGRTQYF
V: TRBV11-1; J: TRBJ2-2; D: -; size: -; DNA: TGTGCCAGCAGCTTAGTCGTCGCGACCGGGGAGCTGTTTTTT; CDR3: CASSLVVATGELFF
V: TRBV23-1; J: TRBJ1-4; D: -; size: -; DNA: TGCGCCACCCGAACGGGGGTTTTATTGGGAAAACTGTTTTTT; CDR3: CATRTGVLLGKLFF
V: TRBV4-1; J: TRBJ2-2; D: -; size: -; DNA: TGCGCCAGCAGCCAAGATCGGGGGATCGGGGAGCTGTTTTTT; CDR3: CASSQDRGIGELFF
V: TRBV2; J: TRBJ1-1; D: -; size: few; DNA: TGTGCCAGCAGTGAATCGCGGGCAATGAACACTGAAGCTTTCTTT; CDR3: CASSESRAMNTEAFF
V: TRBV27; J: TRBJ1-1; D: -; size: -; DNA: TGTGCCAGCAGTTTCTTTGCGGGAGTCACTGAAGCTTTCTTT; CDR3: CASSFFAGVTEAFF
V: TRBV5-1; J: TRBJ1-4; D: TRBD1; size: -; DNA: TGCGCCAGCAGCCCGGGTGGACAGGGTAGAAGTGAAAAACTGTTTTTT; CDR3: CASSPGGQGRSEKLFF
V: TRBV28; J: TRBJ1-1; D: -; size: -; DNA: TGTGCCAGCAGCCTATCGATGTATGCTTTCTTT; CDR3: CASSLSMYAFF
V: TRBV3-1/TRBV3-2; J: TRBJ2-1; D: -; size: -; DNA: TGTGCCAGCAGCCAGGGGGGAAATGAGCAGTTCTTC; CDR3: CASSQGGNEQFF
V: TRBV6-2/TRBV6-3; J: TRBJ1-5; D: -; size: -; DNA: TGTGCCAGCAGTTACTCCCGTACAGCTAGCAATCAGCCCCAGCATTTT; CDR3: CASSYSRTASNQPQHF
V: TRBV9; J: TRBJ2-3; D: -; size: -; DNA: TGTGCCAGCAGCTCAGGCGGGACGCTTTCTGGTACAGATACGCAGTATTTT; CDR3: CASSSGGTLSGTDTQYF
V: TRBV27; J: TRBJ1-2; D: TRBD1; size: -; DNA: TGTGCCAGCAGTCCGGACAGGACGCTACTAGCTAACTATGGCTACACCTTC; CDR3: CASSPDRTLLANYGYTF
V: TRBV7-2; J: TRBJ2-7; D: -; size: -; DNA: TGTGCCAGCAGCTTAGTAGGCGGGGGCCAAGCCTACGAGCAGTACTTC; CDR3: CASSLVGGGQAYEQYF
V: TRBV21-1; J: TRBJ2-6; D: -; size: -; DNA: TGTGCCAGCAGCAAAGGTTGCAGGGGTGCTGGGGCCAACGTCCTGACTTTC; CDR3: CASSKGCRGAGANVLTF
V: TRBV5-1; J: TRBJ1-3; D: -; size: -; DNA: TGCGCCAGCAGCGAGGCCAGGGCGCCTTCTGGAAACACCATATATTTT; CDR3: CASSEARAPSGNTIYF
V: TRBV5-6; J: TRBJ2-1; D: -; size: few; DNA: TGTGCCAGCAGCTTGGGGTGGCGGCCCGCTGGCAATGAGCAGTTCTTC; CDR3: CASSLGWRPAGNEQFF
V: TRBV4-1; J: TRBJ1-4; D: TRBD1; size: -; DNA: TGCGCCAGCAGCCAAGATTGGGACAGGGGGCATGGTAATGAAAAACTGTTTTTT; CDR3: CASSQDWDRGHGNEKLFF
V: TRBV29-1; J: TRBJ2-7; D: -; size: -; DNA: TGCAGCGTTGCTGACAGCTCCTACGAGCAGTACTTC; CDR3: CSVADSSYEQYF
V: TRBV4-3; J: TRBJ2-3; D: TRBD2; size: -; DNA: TGCGCCAGCAGCCAAGACTCAGGCCGGGGGGGTTTAGATACGCAGTATTTT; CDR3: CASSQDSGRGGLDTQYF
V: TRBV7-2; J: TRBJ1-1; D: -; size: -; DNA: TGTGCCAGCAGCTTCCAGGGCAGCTCGAACACTGAAGCTTTCTTT; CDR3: CASSFQGSSNTEAFF
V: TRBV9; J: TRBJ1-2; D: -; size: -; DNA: TGTGCCAGCAGCGCCGGGACACACAACTATGGCTACACCTTC; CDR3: CASSAGTHNYGYTF
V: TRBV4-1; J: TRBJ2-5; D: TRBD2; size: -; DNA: TGCGCCAGCAGCCTCCTAGCGGGGGGGCAAGAGACCCAGTACTTC; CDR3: CASSLLAGGQETQYF
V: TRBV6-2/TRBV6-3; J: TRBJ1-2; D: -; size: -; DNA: TGTGCCAGCAGTTACTCGCGAGTAGACTATGGCTACACCTTC; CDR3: CASSYSRVDYGYTF
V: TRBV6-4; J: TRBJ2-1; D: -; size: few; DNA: TGTGCCAGCAGTGCTAGCTCCTACAATGAGCAGTTCTTC; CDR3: CASSASSYNEQFF
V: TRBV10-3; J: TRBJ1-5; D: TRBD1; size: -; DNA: TGTGCCATCAGTGAGATCCAGGGGGAGAATCAGCCCCAGCATTTT; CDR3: CAISEIQGENQPQHF
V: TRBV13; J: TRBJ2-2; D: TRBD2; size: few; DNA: TGTGCCAGCAGCCCGGGGACTAGCGGACGGTCCGGGGAGCTGTTTTTT; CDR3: CASSPGTSGRSGELFF
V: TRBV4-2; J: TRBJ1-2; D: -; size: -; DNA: TGTGCCAGCAGCCCGACTAGCAGAAACCCGACGTTTCAGGGGTACACCTTC; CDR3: CASSPTSRNPTFQGYTF
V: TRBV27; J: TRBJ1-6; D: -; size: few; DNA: TGTGCCAGCAGGCCCTGGGGGCCCTACTATAATTCACCCCTCCACTTT; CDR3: CASRPWGPYYNSPLHF